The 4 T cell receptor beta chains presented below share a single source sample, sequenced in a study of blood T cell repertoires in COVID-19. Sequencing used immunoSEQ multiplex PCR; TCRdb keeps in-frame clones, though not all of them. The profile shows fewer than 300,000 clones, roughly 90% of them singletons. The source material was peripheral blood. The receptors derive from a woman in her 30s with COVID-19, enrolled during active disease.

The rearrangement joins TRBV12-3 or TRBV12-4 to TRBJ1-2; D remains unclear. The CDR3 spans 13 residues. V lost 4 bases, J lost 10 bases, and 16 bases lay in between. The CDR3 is CASSSVGTGDYTF. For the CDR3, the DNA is TGTGCCAGCAGTTCAGTGGGTACCGGGGACTACACCTTC.

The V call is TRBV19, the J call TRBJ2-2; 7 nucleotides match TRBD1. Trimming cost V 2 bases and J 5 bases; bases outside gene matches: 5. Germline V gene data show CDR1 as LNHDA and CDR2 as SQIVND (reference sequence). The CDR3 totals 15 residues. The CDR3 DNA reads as TGTGCCAGTAGTATATTAGGGGGCGAAACCGGGGAGCTGTTTTTT. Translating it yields CASSILGGETGELFF.

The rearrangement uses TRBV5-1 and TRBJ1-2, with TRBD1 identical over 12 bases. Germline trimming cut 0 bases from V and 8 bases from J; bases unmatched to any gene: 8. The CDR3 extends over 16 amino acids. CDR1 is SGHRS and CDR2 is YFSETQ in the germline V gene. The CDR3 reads CASSLDGTGGAWGYTF. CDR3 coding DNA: TGCGCCAGCAGCTTGGATGGGACAGGGGGCGCGTGGGGCTACACCTTC.

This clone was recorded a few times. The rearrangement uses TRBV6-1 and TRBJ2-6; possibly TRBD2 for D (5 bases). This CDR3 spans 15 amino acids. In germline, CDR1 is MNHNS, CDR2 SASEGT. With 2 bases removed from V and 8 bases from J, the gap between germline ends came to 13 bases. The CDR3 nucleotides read TGTGCCAGCAGTGAAAGAGGGAAGGAACCCAACGTCCTGACTTTC. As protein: CASSERGKEPNVLTF.